The rows below give T cell receptor beta chains drawn from one sample of a study of human T cells and chemical hapten exposure. MiXCR was run by TCRdb on the RACE reads, yielding one entry per CDR3 protein. This table holds tens of thousands of distinct CDR3 sequences, approximately 8.2% found once. The sequenced material came from whole blood. The receptors shown here come from a female donor in good health. Some clones in this sample may be carry-over from other donors' samples. Both conserved end residues are part of each CDR3. The order of the fields is J gene, V gene, CDR3 protein.

J gene: TRBJ1-1
V gene: TRBV7-9
CDR3 protein: CASSGIGQVVRTEAFF

J gene: TRBJ1-6
V gene: TRBV25-1
CDR3 protein: CASKRSYNSPLNF

J gene: TRBJ2-3
V gene: TRBV7-2
CDR3 protein: CASSLALAGRTDTQYF

J gene: TRBJ2-3
V gene: TRBV2
CDR3 protein: CASSQDRGDTDTQYF

J gene: TRBJ2-3
V gene: TRBV4-3
CDR3 protein: CASSHGTGRYTDTQYF

J gene: TRBJ1-2
V gene: TRBV19
CDR3 protein: CASSHMTGNYTF

J gene: TRBJ2-4
V gene: TRBV20-1
CDR3 protein: CSARGGGVILAKNIQYF

J gene: TRBJ1-1
V gene: TRBV2
CDR3 protein: CASSDPRKNTEAFF

J gene: TRBJ1-2
V gene: TRBV12-3/TRBV12-4
CDR3 protein: CASSTTASTGYTF

J gene: TRBJ1-1
V gene: TRBV7-2
CDR3 protein: CASSLGHQNTEAFF

J gene: TRBJ2-1
V gene: TRBV7-2
CDR3 protein: CASSSGTSGYFYNEQFF

J gene: TRBJ2-7
V gene: TRBV3-1
CDR3 protein: CASSPGRASEQYF

J gene: TRBJ1-1
V gene: TRBV20-1
CDR3 protein: CSPGQPTNTEAFF

J gene: TRBJ2-1
V gene: TRBV6-1
CDR3 protein: CASSPGTSGRLIDEQFF

J gene: TRBJ1-1
V gene: TRBV20-1
CDR3 protein: CSARNPAGGMNTEAFF

J gene: TRBJ2-3
V gene: TRBV6-1
CDR3 protein: CASSRTGPSTDTQYF

J gene: TRBJ1-2
V gene: TRBV3-1
CDR3 protein: CASSQLLGINYGYTF

J gene: TRBJ1-5
V gene: TRBV24-1
CDR3 protein: CATSDFEAGVWNNQPQHF

J gene: TRBJ2-4
V gene: TRBV7-9
CDR3 protein: CASSRLAKNIQYF

J gene: TRBJ2-1
V gene: TRBV28
CDR3 protein: CASLLAGASNEQFF

J gene: TRBJ2-1
V gene: TRBV6-5
CDR3 protein: CASSYSILGSHNEQFF

J gene: TRBJ1-5
V gene: TRBV20-1
CDR3 protein: CSARDRTALNQPQHF

J gene: TRBJ1-1
V gene: TRBV10-1
CDR3 protein: CASSDSPTGVDTEAFF

J gene: TRBJ2-5
V gene: TRBV12-3/TRBV12-4
CDR3 protein: CASSLGGKETQYF

J gene: TRBJ2-7
V gene: TRBV20-1
CDR3 protein: CSANPSGRRNEQYF

J gene: TRBJ1-5
V gene: TRBV28
CDR3 protein: CASIGGGGWNQPQHF

J gene: TRBJ2-6
V gene: TRBV10-3
CDR3 protein: CAIGGGSSGANVLTF

J gene: TRBJ1-1
V gene: TRBV10-3
CDR3 protein: CAISEKQGNTEAFF

J gene: TRBJ1-2
V gene: TRBV5-1
CDR3 protein: CASSVDRVRYTF

J gene: TRBJ2-3
V gene: TRBV6-2/TRBV6-3
CDR3 protein: CASSPDLGTQYF

J gene: TRBJ2-3
V gene: TRBV18
CDR3 protein: CASSPGTHTDTQYF

J gene: TRBJ2-1
V gene: TRBV11-2
CDR3 protein: CASSLGVLNYNEQFF

J gene: TRBJ2-3
V gene: TRBV27
CDR3 protein: CASSLRWGDTQYF

J gene: TRBJ1-1
V gene: TRBV3-1
CDR3 protein: CASSPESSFMGTEAFF

J gene: TRBJ1-5
V gene: TRBV7-2
CDR3 protein: CASSPVVGYQPQHF